The rows below give T cell receptor beta chains drawn from one sample of a study of T cell changes during pregnancy in multiple sclerosis. The data were produced by immunoSEQ multiplex PCR, yet TCRdb's version contains in-frame clones alone and is incomplete. The sample gives about 51,000 clones, 90% to 95% of which show up once; just under 0.6% is in the top ten. The material was CD4+ T cells from peripheral blood mononuclear cells, obtained in the second trimester of pregnancy. All receptors come from a female donor with multiple sclerosis, enrolled in a pregnancy study. Each CDR3 is given with its conserved first and last residue.

j_call v_call cdr3_aa
TRBJ2-7 TRBV18 CASSPREGNEQYF
TRBJ1-2 TRBV4-3 CASSLNRASNYGYTF
TRBJ1-5 TRBV27 CASSSQGKGSNQPQHF
TRBJ1-1 TRBV7-9 CASSLESGNTEAFF
TRBJ2-6 TRBV7-3 CASSLNRVSGANVLTF
TRBJ2-1 TRBV7-9 CASSLDSGEQFF
TRBJ1-2 TRBV7-9 CASSLDIGHGYTF
TRBJ1-6 TRBV7-2 CASSPSGTGGSPLHF
TRBJ1-1 TRBV19 CASSSRTQREGAFF
TRBJ1-1 TRBV7-2 CASSLSQGGISEAFF
TRBJ1-1 TRBV7-2 CASSSGTGGAAFF
TRBJ2-7 TRBV29-1 CSVERDRGSYEQYF
TRBJ1-2 TRBV7-2 CASSLVITGAFGYTF
TRBJ2-2 TRBV30 CAWSSQGLGELFF
TRBJ2-7 TRBV5-8 CASSFSWGLGSYEQYF
TRBJ2-2 TRBV18 CASSQYGQGGTGELFF
TRBJ1-1 TRBV7-3 CASSLTNRGSEAFF
TRBJ1-5 TRBV5-6 CASSLAGIPQHF
TRBJ1-1 TRBV10-3 CAISESPPGTAIEAFF
TRBJ1-1 TRBV6-5 CASRGGFEAFF
TRBJ2-7 TRBV19 CASTITGGSYEQYF
TRBJ1-3 TRBV9 CASSAQTQTSGNTIYF